What follows describes a single TCR beta chain. These data originate in a study of blood T cell repertoires in COVID-19. Method: immunoSEQ multiplex PCR; TCRdb's copy keeps in-frame clones and lacks some. The sample yields about 270,000 clones, approximately 90% seen once. Losses at the gene ends were 4 bases for V and 4 bases for J; bases not matched to a gene: 4. The CDR3 spans 15 residues. Germline-derived CDR1 and CDR2 are SGHNT and YENEEA. V is TRBV11-3 and J is TRBJ2-1, with 10 bases that match TRBD1. The origin of this receptor is a woman aged 55-70 years in a cohort exposed to, infected with or recovered from COVID-19 (not recorded which). Sequenced sample: PBMCs or T cells enriched from blood (not recorded which). The CDR3 DNA reads TGTGCCAGCAGCTGGGGGGGACAGGGGTACAATGAGCAGTTCTTC. Its protein is CASSWGGQGYNEQFF. Filled out from reference TRBV11-3 and TRBJ2-1, the complete variable domain reads EAGVVQSPRYKIIEKKQPVAFWCNPISGHNTLYWYLQNLGQGPELLIRYENEEAVDDSQLPKDRFSAERLKGVDSTLKIQPAELGDSAVYLCASSWGGQGYNEQFFGPGTRLTVL.